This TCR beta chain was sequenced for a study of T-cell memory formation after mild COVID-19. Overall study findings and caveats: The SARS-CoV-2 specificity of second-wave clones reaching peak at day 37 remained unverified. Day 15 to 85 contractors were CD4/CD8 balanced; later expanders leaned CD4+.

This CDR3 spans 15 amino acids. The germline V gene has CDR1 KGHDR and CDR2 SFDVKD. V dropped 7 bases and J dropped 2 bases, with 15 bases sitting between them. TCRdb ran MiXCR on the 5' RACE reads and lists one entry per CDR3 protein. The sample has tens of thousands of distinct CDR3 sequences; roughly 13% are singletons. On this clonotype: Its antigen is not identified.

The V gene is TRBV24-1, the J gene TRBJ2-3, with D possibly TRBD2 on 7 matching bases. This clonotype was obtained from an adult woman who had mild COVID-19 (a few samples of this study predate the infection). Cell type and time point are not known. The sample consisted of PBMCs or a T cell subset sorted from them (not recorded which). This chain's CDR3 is CATSPGRGPTDTQYF. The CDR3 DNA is TGTGCCACCAGCCCCGGGCGGGGGCCCACAGATACGCAGTATTTT.